These 3 T cell receptor beta chains were all obtained from the same sample, sequenced in a study of CD8+ T cells in alopecia areata. Treatment here: oral pan-JAK inhibitor, 5-10 mg twice daily. cDNA reverse transcribed from extracted RNA served as the sequencing template. The method was immunoSEQ multiplex PCR; TCRdb's version includes in-frame clones alone and lacks a portion of them. In the table there are around 270,000 clones, roughly 60% of which are singletons. Sequencing was performed on CD4+ T cells sorted from blood, taken at week 24, from a patient treated with tofacitinib. These receptors were taken from a human donor with alopecia areata.

The rearrangement joins TRBV29-1 to TRBJ1-1; D not certain. V shed 3 bases and J shed 6 bases, with 5 bases lying between them. From germline, CDR1 is SQVTM and CDR2 ANQGSEA. CDR3 length: 10 residues. The CDR3 here is CSVDSPEAFF. The CDR3 region has the DNA TGCAGCGTTGATAGCCCTGAAGCTTTCTTT. The variable domain in full, completed from reference TRBV29-1 and TRBJ1-1, reads SAVISQKPSRDICQRGTSLTIQCQVDSQVTMMFWYRQQPGQSLTLIATANQGSEATYESGFVIDKFPISRPNLTFSTLTVSNMSPEDSSIYLCSVDSPEAFFGQGTRLTVV.

The chain is built from TRBV4-1 and TRBJ2-7, with 7 bases aligning to TRBD2. The CDR3 loop spans 15 amino acids. V was clipped by 1 base and J by 3 bases; unmatched bases: 6. The germline CDR1 and CDR2 sequences are MGHRA and YSYEKL. The CDR3 nucleotides are TGCGCCAGCAGCCAAGTGGGGACTAATTTCTACGAGCAGTACTTC. It yields the protein CASSQVGTNFYEQYF.

The rearrangement uses TRBV29-1 and TRBJ1-1; D unresolved. V was shortened by 4 bases and J by 6 bases, with 15 bases between the two germline ends. The CDR3 runs to 13 residues. CDR1 and CDR2 from the germline V gene are SQVTM and ANQGSEA. The CDR3, as DNA: TGCAGCGTTGCCCCCCAGCCCGAGGCTGAAGCTTTCTTT. It translates to CSVAPQPEAEAFF.